A selection of T cell receptor beta chains follows, all from one sample in a study of early T cells in non-severe SARS-CoV-2 infection. TCRdb processed the 5' RACE reads anew with MiXCR; each CDR3 protein has one entry. This table has more than 50,000 distinct CDR3 sequences, around 6% appearing once. Sequenced input: whole blood. The source of these receptors is an adult who was a healthcare worker with PCR-confirmed SARS-CoV-2 infection or an uninfected control (not recorded which). CDR3s include the opening cysteine and the closing phenylalanine or tryptophan. Each record gives: clone size, CDR3 length, V gene, D gene, J gene, CDR3 protein, CDR3 DNA. The D gene is left open where the match is weak. The size entry is marked missing in some rows and otherwise reads once, few, many or a size class.

>-|9|TRBV29-1|-|TRBJ1-1
CSPLGGAFF
TGCAGCCCTCTCGGGGGAGCTTTCTTT
>many|16|TRBV11-2|TRBD2|TRBJ2-5
CASSLMGLAGQETQYF
TGTGCCAGCAGCTTAATGGGACTAGCGGGACAAGAGACCCAGTACTTC
>many|12|TRBV7-2|TRBD2|TRBJ2-7
CASSPGLAGVNF
TGTGCCAGCAGCCCGGGACTAGCGGGAGTGAACTTC
>few|13|TRBV20-1|TRBD1|TRBJ1-1
CSATTGFRPEAFF
TGCAGTGCTACGACAGGGTTCCGTCCTGAAGCTTTCTTT
>medium-sized|14|TRBV4-1|TRBD1|TRBJ2-7
CASSHRQGTDEQYF
TGCGCCAGCAGCCATCGACAGGGGACCGACGAGCAGTACTTC
>many|16|TRBV5-4|TRBD2|TRBJ2-4
CASSPGSGRGENIQYF
TGTGCCAGCAGCCCCGGCTCGGGACGGGGGGAAAACATTCAGTACTTC
>once|18|TRBV7-8|-|TRBJ2-2
CASTPLPFGPTNTGELFF
TGTGCCAGCACCCCCTTGCCCTTCGGGCCGACGAACACCGGGGAGCTGTTTTTT
>many|14|TRBV7-2|TRBD1|TRBJ2-1
CASQDRRNHNEQFF
TGTGCCAGCCAGGACAGGAGAAACCACAATGAGCAGTTCTTC
>few|15|TRBV11-2|-|TRBJ2-6
CASSLGAKGANVLTF
TGTGCCAGCAGCTTAGGGGCGAAAGGGGCCAACGTCCTGACTTTC
>many|13|TRBV28|TRBD2|TRBJ2-3
CASSLPGGDTQYF
TGCGCCAGCAGCCTTCCGGGGGGAGATACGCAGTATTTT
>few|16|TRBV7-2|TRBD2|TRBJ2-5
CASSPRARGGLETQYF
TGTGCCAGCAGCCCAAGGGCGCGGGGGGGCCTTGAGACCCAGTACTTC
>many|14|TRBV3-1|TRBD2|TRBJ2-2
CASTGLANTGELFF
TGTGCCAGCACGGGACTAGCAAACACCGGGGAGCTGTTTTTT
>few|15|TRBV6-5|-|TRBJ1-1
CASSYSPRENTEAFF
TGTGCCAGCAGTTATTCCCCCAGGGAGAACACTGAAGCTTTCTTT
>-|16|TRBV7-7|TRBD2|TRBJ2-7
CASSPGGGLLPYEQYF
TGTGCCAGCAGCCCGGGGGGGGGCTTACTGCCCTACGAGCAGTACTTC
>-|18|TRBV4-2|TRBD1|TRBJ1-3
CASSQGKSGQGSGNTIYF
TGTGCCAGCAGCCAGGGAAAATCGGGACAGGGCAGTGGAAACACCATATATTTT
>-|13|TRBV6-1|-|TRBJ2-7
CASSEVPVYEQYF
TGTGCCAGCAGTGAGGTTCCCGTCTACGAGCAGTACTTC
>few|15|TRBV20-1|TRBD1|TRBJ2-3
CSASPDRGIENTQYF
TGCAGTGCTAGCCCGGACAGGGGGATTGAGAATACGCAGTATTTT
>many|13|TRBV12-3/TRBV12-4|-|TRBJ1-5
CASSIQYDQPQHF
TGTGCCAGCAGCATCCAGTACGATCAGCCCCAGCATTTT
>many|17|TRBV7-2|-|TRBJ2-7
CASSLVFRQVTSYEQYF
TGTGCCAGCAGCTTAGTCTTCCGACAGGTTACCTCCTACGAGCAGTACTTC
>many|15|TRBV7-3|-|TRBJ2-3
CASSLSASGTDTQYF
TGTGCCAGCAGCTTATCGGCTAGCGGCACAGATACGCAGTATTTT
>many|14|TRBV7-9|TRBD1|TRBJ2-1
CASSFGSGGNEQFF
TGTGCCAGCAGCTTCGGCTCAGGGGGCAATGAGCAGTTCTTC
>few|13|TRBV4-3|-|TRBJ2-7
CASSLALDYEQYF
TGCGCCAGCAGCCTCGCGCTGGACTACGAGCAGTACTTC
>few|14|TRBV7-9|-|TRBJ2-7
CASSLGGPNFWQYF
TGTGCCAGCAGCTTAGGGGGACCGAACTTTTGGCAGTACTTC
>many|16|TRBV20-1|-|TRBJ2-5
CSVSRRGSLWEETQYF
TGCAGTGTTTCCCGGAGGGGTAGTCTATGGGAAGAGACCCAGTACTTC
>medium-sized|13|TRBV5-6|-|TRBJ2-5
CASSFRSVETQYF
TGTGCCAGCAGCTTTCGGTCCGTTGAGACCCAGTACTTC
>few|14|TRBV4-1|-|TRBJ2-7
CASSQERRLDEQYF
TGCGCCAGCAGCCAAGAACGGAGGTTGGACGAGCAGTACTTC
>many|16|TRBV21-1|-|TRBJ2-5
CASSKATSGGDGTQYF
TGTGCCAGCAGCAAAGCGACTAGCGGGGGCGACGGTACCCAGTACTTC
>many|17|TRBV20-1|TRBD1|TRBJ2-1
CSASPSQGAGAYNEQFF
TGCAGTGCTAGCCCCTCACAGGGGGCCGGGGCGTACAATGAGCAGTTCTTC
>many|20|TRBV5-1|-|TRBJ2-6
CASSFSLGSSLGSGANVLTF
TGCGCCAGCAGCTTCTCCCTGGGGTCTTCCTTGGGCTCTGGGGCCAACGTCCTGACTTTC
>few|17|TRBV12-3/TRBV12-4|TRBD2|TRBJ2-3
CASSPLDGRLSTDTQYF
TGTGCCAGCAGTCCCCTGGACGGGAGGCTCAGCACAGATACGCAGTATTTT
>few|13|TRBV3-1|-|TRBJ1-2
CASSPGVPYGYTF
TGTGCCAGCAGCCCTGGCGTGCCCTATGGCTACACCTTC